The present T cell receptor beta chain was sequenced within a study of cytomegalovirus exposure and HLA in healthy donors. Germline-derived CDR1 and CDR2 are SGHAT and FQNNGV. The V end was cut by 5 bases, the J end by 0 bases, with 16 bases between. The CDR3 length is 16 residues. In the PCR, 60 Vbeta and 13 Jbeta primers were used. Clones were read by immunoSEQ multiplex PCR, and TCRdb kept only the in-frame ones, dropping some. This listing includes some 120,000 clones. The chain combines TRBV11-2 with TRBJ1-1, with D perhaps TRBD1 (6 bases). The sequencing sample was made of PBMCs. The TCR originated in a middle-aged man in good health and CMV-seropositive. DNA for the CDR3: TGTGCCAGCAGCCCGAGGGGGGGAGGGATGAACACTGAAGCTTTCTTT. This sequence encodes CASSPRGGGMNTEAFF. The full variable domain, completed using reference TRBV11-2 and TRBJ1-1, is EAGVAQSPRYKIIEKRQSVAFWCNPISGHATLYWYQQILGQGPKLLIQFQNNGVVDDSQLPKDRFSAERLKGVDSTLKIQPAKLEDSAVYLCASSPRGGGMNTEAFFGQGTRLTVV.